The 10 T cell receptor beta chains presented below share a single source sample, sequenced in a study of cytomegalovirus exposure and HLA in healthy donors. The PCR had 60 Vbeta and 13 Jbeta primers. Here immunoSEQ multiplex PCR was the method, and the copy in TCRdb shows in-frame clones only, minus some. The sample records some 150,000 clones, around 79% being singletons. Sequencing input: PBMCs. Receptors were obtained from a male donor in good health and CMV-seronegative.

This rearrangement joins TRBV10-3 to TRBJ1-2, with a possible D match to TRBD1 (6 bases). CDR1 and CDR2 (germline): ENHRY, SYGVKD. The ends were cut back, 2 bases at V and 4 bases at J, with 11 bases in the middle. The CDR3 is 14 amino acids. CDR3 sequence reads: CAISETDSSYGYTF. In DNA form, the CDR3 reads TGTGCCATCAGTGAGACGGACAGTAGCTATGGCTACACCTTC.

The chain employs TRBV28 and TRBJ1-2; 11 bases fit TRBD1. This CDR3 has 18 residues. Unmatched junction bases numbered 13, after V lost 3 bases and J lost 4 bases. Germline lookup yields CDR1 MDHEN and CDR2 SYDVKM. The CDR3 region has the DNA TGTGCCAGCAGTTTGTCCCCAACCGGGACAGGGGGTAGCTATGGCTACACCTTC. Amino acids: CASSLSPTGTGGSYGYTF.

This sequence joins TRBV27 and TRBJ2-1, with 7 bases fitting TRBD1. Germline V gene sequence: CDR1 MNHEY, CDR2 SMNVEV (reference sequence). There are 15 residues in the CDR3. Unmatched junction bases numbered 12, after V lost 5 bases and J lost 8 bases. CDR3 bases: TGTGCCAGCAGTCCAGCCCGACAGGGTAGGGATGAGCAGTTCTTC. It is translated as CASSPARQGRDEQFF.

The chain recombines TRBV10-3 with TRBJ2-1, with D possibly TRBD1 on 6 matching bases. In germline, CDR1 is ENHRY, CDR2 SYGVKD. The length of the CDR3 is 16 residues. V dropped 4 bases and J dropped 0 bases, with 13 bases sitting between them. The CDR3 sequence: CAISGSDRSSYNEQFF. CDR3 DNA: TGTGCCATCAGTGGGTCGGACAGAAGCTCCTACAATGAGCAGTTCTTC.

This chain uses TRBV9 with TRBJ1-1; possibly TRBD1 for D (6 bases). Germline V gene sequence: CDR1 SGDLS, CDR2 YYNGEE. Trimming stripped 0 bases from V and 1 base from J, with 7 bases between. The CDR3 spans 14 residues. Here the CDR3 reads CASSVGGQNTEAFF. Here the CDR3 DNA reads TGTGCCAGCAGCGTAGGGGGGCAGAACACTGAAGCTTTCTTT.

V usage is TRBV28 and J usage is TRBJ1-1, with 9 nucleotides matching TRBD1. V gave up 7 bases and J gave up 4 bases; unmatched junction bases: 4. This CDR3 comprises 13 residues. In germline, CDR1 is MDHEN, CDR2 SYDVKM. This CDR3 is CASTPTGGTEAFF. The CDR3 DNA is TGTGCCAGCACCCCGACAGGGGGCACTGAAGCTTTCTTT. Filled out from reference TRBV28 and TRBJ1-1, the complete variable domain reads DVKVTQSSRYLVKRTGEKVFLECVQDMDHENMFWYRQDPGLGLRLIYFSYDVKMKEKGDIPEGYSVSREKKERFSLILESASTNQTSMYLCASTPTGGTEAFFGQGTRLTVV.

The chain recombines TRBV9 with TRBJ2-1, with D tentatively TRBD2 (6 bases). Looked up from germline, CDR1 is SGDLS and CDR2 is YYNGEE. V was clipped by 4 bases and J by 7 bases, with 9 bases between them. The CDR3 covers 12 residues. The CDR3 loop reads CASSLRENEQFF. CDR3 in DNA: TGTGCCAGCAGCCTCCGGGAGAATGAGCAGTTCTTC.

Remarks on this clone: The junction does not match germline at one end; this may be a read error. V is TRBV7-9 and J is TRBJ1-1, with D possibly TRBD1 on 5 matching bases. CDR3 length equals 18 residues. Looked up from germline, CDR1 is SEHNR and CDR2 is FQNEAQ (reference sequence). This CDR3 reads CSSSGKEGPQDMNTEAFF. CDR3 DNA sequence: TGTTCCAGCAGCGGCAAGGAGGGGCCCCAGGACATGAACACTGAAGCTTTCTTT.

The CDR3 protein is CASSPIRGERTQYF. For the CDR3, the DNA is TGTGCCAGCAGCCCTATTCGGGGGGAACGGACCCAGTACTTC. The J gene is TRBJ2-5, the V gene TRBV11-2; 7 bases line up with TRBD2. This CDR3 is built from 14 residues. Unmatched junction bases numbered 10, after V lost 5 bases and J lost 7 bases. Germline CDR1 reads SGHAT; CDR2 reads FQNNGV.

V and J are TRBV7-9 and TRBJ2-7; 8 bases map to TRBD1. The CDR3 sequence is 15 residues long. The germline CDR1 and CDR2 sequences are SEHNR and FQNEAQ (reference sequence). Unmatched junction bases numbered 7, after V lost 3 bases and J lost 3 bases. The DNA for the CDR3 is TGTGCCAGCAGCTTTCCGGGACAGGATCTCTACGAGCAGTACTTC. This sequence encodes CASSFPGQDLYEQYF.